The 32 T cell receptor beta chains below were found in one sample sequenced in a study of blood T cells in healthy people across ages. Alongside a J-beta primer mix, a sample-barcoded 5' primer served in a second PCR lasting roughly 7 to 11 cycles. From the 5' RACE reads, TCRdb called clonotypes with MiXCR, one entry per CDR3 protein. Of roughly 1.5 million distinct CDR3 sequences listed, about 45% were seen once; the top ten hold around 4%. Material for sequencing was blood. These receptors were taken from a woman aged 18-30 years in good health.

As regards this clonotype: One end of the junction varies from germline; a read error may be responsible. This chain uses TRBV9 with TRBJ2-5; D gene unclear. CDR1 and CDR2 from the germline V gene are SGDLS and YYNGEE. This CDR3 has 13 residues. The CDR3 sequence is CTSSVLGMETQYF. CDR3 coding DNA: TGTACCAGCAGCGTTCTGGGTATGGAGACCCAGTACTTC.

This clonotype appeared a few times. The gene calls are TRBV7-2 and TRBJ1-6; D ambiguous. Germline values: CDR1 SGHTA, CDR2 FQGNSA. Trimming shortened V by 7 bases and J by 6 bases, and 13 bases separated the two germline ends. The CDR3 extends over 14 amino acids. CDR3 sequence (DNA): TGTGCCAGCAAGACGGGTGTCTTTAATTCACCCCTCCACTTT. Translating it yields CASKTGVFNSPLHF.

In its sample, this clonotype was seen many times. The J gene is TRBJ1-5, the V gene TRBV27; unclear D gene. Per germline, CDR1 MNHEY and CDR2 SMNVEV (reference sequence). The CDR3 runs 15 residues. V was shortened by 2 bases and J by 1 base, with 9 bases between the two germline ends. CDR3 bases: TGTGCCAGCAGTTTAGGTTCGGGGAGCAATCAGCCCCAGCATTTT. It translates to CASSLGSGSNQPQHF.

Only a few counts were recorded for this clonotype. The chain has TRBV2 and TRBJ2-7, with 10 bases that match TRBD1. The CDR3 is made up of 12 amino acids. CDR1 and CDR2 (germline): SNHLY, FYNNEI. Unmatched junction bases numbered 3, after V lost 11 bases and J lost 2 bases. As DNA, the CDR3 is TGTGCCGGGACAGGGGAAACCTACGAGCAGTACTTC. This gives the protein CAGTGETYEQYF.

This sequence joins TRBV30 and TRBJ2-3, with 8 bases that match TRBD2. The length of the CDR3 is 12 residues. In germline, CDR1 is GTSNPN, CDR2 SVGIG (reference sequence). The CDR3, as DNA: TGTGCTCAGGCGGGGGGCGAAGATACGCAGTATTTT. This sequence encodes CAQAGGEDTQYF. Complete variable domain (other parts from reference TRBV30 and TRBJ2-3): SQTIHQWPATLVQPVGSPLSLECTVEGTSNPNLYWYRQAAGRGLQLLFYSVGIGQISSEVPQNLSASRPQDRQFILSSKKLLLSDSGFYLCAQAGGEDTQYFGPGTRLTVL.

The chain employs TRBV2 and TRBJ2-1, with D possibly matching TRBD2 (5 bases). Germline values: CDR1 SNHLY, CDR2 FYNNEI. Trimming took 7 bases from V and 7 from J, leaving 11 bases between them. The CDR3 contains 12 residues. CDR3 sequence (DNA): TGTGCCAGCAACCTAGAGGGAAATGAGCAGTTCTTC. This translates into CASNLEGNEQFF.

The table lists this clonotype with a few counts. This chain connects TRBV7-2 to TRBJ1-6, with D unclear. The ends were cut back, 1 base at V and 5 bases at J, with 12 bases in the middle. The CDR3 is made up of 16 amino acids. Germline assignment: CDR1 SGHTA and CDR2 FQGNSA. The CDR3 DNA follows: TGTGCCAGCAGCTTAGTGCCCCCCGGAAATAATTCACCCCTCCACTTT. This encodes CASSLVPPGNNSPLHF.

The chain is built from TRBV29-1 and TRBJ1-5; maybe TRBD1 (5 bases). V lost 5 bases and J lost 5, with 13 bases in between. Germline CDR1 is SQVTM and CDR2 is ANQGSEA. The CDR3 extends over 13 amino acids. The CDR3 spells CSVSGGVDQPQHF. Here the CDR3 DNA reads TGCAGCGTTTCGGGAGGGGTGGATCAGCCCCAGCATTTT.

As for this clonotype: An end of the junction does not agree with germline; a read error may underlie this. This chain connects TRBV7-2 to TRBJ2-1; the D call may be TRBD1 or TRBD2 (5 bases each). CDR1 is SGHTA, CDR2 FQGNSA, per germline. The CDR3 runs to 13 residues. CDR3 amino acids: CSSSVRRDHEQFF. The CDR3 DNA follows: TGTTCCAGCAGCGTACGCAGGGACCATGAGCAGTTCTTC.

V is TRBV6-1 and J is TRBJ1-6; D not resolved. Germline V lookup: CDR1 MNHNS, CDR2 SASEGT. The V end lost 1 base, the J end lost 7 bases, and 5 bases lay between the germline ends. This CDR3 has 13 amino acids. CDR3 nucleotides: TGTGCCAGCAGTGAAGGGTGGAATTCACCCCTCCACTTT. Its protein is CASSEGWNSPLHF.

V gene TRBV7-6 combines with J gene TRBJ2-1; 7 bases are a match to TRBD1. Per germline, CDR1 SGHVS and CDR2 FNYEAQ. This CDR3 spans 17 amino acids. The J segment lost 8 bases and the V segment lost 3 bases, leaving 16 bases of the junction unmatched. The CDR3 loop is CASSFGKDRDRSDEQFF. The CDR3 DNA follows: TGTGCCAGCAGCTTCGGGAAAGACAGGGATCGAAGTGATGAGCAGTTCTTC.

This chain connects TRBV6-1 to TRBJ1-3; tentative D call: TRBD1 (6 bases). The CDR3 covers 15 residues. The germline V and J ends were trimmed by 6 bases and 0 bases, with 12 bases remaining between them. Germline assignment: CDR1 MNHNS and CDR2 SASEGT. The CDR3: CASRVDSNSGNTIYF. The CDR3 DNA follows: TGTGCCAGCAGGGTGGACAGTAACTCTGGAAACACCATATATTTT.

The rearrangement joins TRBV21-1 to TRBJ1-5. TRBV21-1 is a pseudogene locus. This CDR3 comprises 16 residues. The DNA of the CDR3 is TGTGCCAGCAGCCCTCGGCCTGGGTTTAGCAATCAGCCCCAGCATTTT. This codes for CASSPRPGFSNQPQHF.

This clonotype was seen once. The CDR3 region has the DNA TGTGCCGCAGGACAGGGGCACCCTCCCTACGAGCAGTACTTC. This sequence encodes CAAGQGHPPYEQYF. The chain links TRBV24-1 to TRBJ2-7; 9 bases align to TRBD1. The CDR3 is made up of 14 amino acids. V shed 12 bases, J shed 2 bases, and the junction held 10 bases outside the gene matches. CDR1 is KGHDR and CDR2 is SFDVKD in the germline V gene.

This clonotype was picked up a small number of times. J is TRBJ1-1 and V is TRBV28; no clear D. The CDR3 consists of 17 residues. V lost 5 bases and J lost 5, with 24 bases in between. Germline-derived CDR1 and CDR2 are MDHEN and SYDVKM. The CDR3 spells CASSALSNSVLRTEAFF. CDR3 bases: TGTGCCAGCAGTGCATTATCTAACTCTGTGTTAAGGACTGAAGCTTTCTTT.

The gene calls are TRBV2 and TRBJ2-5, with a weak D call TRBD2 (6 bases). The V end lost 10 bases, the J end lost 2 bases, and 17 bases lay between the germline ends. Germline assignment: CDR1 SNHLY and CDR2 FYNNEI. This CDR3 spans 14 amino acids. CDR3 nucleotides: TGTGCCACCAAAAGGGGCGGGATTCAAGAGACCCAGTACTTC. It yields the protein CATKRGGIQETQYF.

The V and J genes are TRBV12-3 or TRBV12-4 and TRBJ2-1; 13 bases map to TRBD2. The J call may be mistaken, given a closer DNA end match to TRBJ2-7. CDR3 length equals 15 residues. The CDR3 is CASSRLAGGYNEQYF. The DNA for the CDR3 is TGTGCCAGCAGCCGACTAGCGGGAGGATACAATGAGCAGTACTTC.

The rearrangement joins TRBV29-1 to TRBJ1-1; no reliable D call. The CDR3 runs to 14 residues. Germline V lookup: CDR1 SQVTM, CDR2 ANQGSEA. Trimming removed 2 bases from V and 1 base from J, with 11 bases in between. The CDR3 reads CSVEFRYSNTEAFF. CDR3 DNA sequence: TGCAGCGTTGAATTCAGGTATTCGAACACTGAAGCTTTCTTT.

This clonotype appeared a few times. The CDR3 nucleotides are TGCAGTGCTAGAGATCGCCAGCGCCCGTATGGGACCCAGTACTTC. Translated, it gives CSARDRQRPYGTQYF. The chain uses TRBV20-1 and TRBJ2-5; D gene ambiguous. The V and J ends lost 0 bases and 7 bases respectively, with 18 bases between them. CDR1 DFQATT and CDR2 SNEGSKA come from the germline V gene (reference sequence). The CDR3 is 15 residues long.

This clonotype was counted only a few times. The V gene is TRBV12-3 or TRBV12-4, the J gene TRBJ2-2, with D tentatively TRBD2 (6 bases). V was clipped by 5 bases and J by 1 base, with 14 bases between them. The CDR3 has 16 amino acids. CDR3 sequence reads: CASSLRSSGNTGELFF. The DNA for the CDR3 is TGTGCCAGCAGTCTCCGCAGTAGCGGGAACACCGGGGAGCTGTTTTTT.

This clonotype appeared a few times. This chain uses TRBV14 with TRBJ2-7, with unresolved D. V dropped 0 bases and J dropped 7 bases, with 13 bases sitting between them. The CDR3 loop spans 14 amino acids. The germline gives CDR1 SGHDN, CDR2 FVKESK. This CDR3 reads CASSQDSLKEEQYF. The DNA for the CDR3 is TGTGCCAGCAGCCAAGATTCCCTTAAGGAGGAGCAGTACTTC.

CDR3 coding DNA: TGTGCCAGCAGCTTCGTACGTCATGAGCAGTACTTC. This translates into CASSFVRHEQYF. This chain joins TRBV5-5 and TRBJ2-5; D ambiguous. From germline, CDR1 is SGHKS and CDR2 YYEKEE (reference sequence). This CDR3 is 12 amino acids long. The ends were cut back, 2 bases at V and 11 bases at J, with 13 bases in the middle.

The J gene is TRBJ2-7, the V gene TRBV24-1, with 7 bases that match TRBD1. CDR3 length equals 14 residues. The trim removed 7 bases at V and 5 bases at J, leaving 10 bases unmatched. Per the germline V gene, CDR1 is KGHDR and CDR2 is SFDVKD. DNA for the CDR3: TGTGCCACCAGGGTCCTTCGGGGACAGAACGAGCAGTACTTC. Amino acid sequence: CATRVLRGQNEQYF.

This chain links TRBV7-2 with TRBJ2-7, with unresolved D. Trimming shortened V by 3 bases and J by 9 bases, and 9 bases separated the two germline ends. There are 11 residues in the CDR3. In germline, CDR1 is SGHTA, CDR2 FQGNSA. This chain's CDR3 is CASSFGSWQYF. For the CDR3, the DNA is TGTGCCAGCAGCTTTGGATCTTGGCAGTACTTC.

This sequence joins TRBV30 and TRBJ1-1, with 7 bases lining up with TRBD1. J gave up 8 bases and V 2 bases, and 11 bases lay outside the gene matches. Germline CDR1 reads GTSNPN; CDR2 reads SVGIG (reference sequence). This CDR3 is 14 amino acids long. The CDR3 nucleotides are TGTGCCTGGAGTTTTAGGGGGCCCAGGGAGGAAGCTTTCTTT. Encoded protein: CAWSFRGPREEAFF.

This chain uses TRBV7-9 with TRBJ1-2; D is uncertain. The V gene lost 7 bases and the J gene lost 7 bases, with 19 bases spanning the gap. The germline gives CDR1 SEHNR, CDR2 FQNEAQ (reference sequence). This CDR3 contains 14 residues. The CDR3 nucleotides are TGTGCCAGCAATCCGGCATCGGCTCGGGGTGGCTACACCTTC. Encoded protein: CASNPASARGGYTF.

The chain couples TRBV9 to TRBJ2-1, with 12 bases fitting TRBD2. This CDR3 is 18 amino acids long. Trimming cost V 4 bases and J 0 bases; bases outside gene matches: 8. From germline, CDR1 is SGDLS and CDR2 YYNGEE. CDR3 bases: TGTGCCAGCAGCCCCTCGGGACTAGCGGGTAGCTCCTACAATGAGCAGTTCTTC. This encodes CASSPSGLAGSSYNEQFF.

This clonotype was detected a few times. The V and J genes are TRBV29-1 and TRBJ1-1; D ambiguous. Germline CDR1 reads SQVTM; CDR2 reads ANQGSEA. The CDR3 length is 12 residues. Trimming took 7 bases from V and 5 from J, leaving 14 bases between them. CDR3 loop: CSGTTYGTEAFF. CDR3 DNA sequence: TGCAGCGGGACTACATATGGGACTGAAGCTTTCTTT.

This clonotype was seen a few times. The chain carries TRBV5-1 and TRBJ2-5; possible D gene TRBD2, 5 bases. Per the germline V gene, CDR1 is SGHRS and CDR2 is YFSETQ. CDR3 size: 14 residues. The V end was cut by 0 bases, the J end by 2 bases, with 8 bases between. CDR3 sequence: CASSLGWEQETQYF. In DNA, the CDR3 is TGCGCCAGCAGCTTGGGCTGGGAGCAAGAGACCCAGTACTTC.

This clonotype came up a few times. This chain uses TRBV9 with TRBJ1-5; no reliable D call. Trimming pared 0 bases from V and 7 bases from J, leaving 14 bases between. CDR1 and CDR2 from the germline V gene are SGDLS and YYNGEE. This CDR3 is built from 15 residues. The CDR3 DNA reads TGTGCCAGCAGCGTAGCCCCCAACATGGACCAGCCCCAGCATTTT. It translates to CASSVAPNMDQPQHF.

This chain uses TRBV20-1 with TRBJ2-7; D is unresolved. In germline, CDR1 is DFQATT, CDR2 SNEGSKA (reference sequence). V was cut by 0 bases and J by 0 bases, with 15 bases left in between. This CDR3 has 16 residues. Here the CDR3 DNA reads TGCAGTGCTAGAGACTGGGGTACCCGATCCTCCTACGAGCAGTACTTC. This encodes CSARDWGTRSSYEQYF.

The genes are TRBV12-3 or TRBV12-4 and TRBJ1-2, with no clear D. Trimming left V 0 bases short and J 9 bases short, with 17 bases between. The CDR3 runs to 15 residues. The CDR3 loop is CASSLAITGSRSYTF. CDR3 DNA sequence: TGTGCCAGCAGTTTAGCGATAACGGGATCACGGAGCTACACCTTC.